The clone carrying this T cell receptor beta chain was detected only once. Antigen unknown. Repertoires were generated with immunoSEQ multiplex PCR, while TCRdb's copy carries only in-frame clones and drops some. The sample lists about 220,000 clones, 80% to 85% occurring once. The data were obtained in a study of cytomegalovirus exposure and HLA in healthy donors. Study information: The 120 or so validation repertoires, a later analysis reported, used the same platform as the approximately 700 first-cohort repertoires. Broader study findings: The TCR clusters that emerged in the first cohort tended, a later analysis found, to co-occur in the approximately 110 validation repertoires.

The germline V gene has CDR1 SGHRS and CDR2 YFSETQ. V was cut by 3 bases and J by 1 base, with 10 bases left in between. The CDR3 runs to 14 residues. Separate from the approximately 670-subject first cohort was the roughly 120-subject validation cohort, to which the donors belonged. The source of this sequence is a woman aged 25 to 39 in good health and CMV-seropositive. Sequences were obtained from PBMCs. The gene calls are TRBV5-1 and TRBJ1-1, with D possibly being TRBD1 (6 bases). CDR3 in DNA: TGCGCCAGCAGCTCCGGAGGGGGGAACACTGAAGCTTTCTTT. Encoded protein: CASSSGGGNTEAFF.